This entry is about one T cell receptor (beta chain). Its antigen is unidentified. These data are taken from a study of long-term antiretroviral therapy in people with HIV. Study-level results: Although diversity increased after ART, it remained lower than in transplant donor controls. The clones with expansion before ART were dominant in the repertoire at all time points.

V shed 4 bases and J shed 2 bases, with 11 bases lying between them. Germline V gene lookup returns CDR1 SGHVS and CDR2 FNYEAQ. The CDR3 sequence is 14 residues long. With survey level as its setting, the immunoSEQ assay was v3.0. Profiled with immunoSEQ multiplex PCR; TCRdb holds only in-frame clones, not every one. This sample yields 25,000 to 35,000 clones, of which roughly 96% are seen a single time; about 2.2% belongs to the top ten. The rearrangement joins TRBV7-6 to TRBJ2-5; D may be TRBD2 (6 bases). The TCR sequence derives from a man aged 25-45 years with HIV. The sequenced sample was unsorted PBMCs, obtained 6.5 to 6.9 years after starting antiretroviral therapy. The CDR3 sequence: CASSWGTRQETQYF. In nucleotides, the CDR3 is TGTGCCAGCAGCTGGGGGACTCGACAAGAGACCCAGTACTTC.